This is a list of T cell receptor beta chains from one sample in a study of blood T cell repertoires in COVID-19. TCRdb's copy holds only in-frame clones and misses some; the assay was immunoSEQ multiplex PCR. The profile covers about 270,000 clones, with approximately 86% appearing a single time and roughly 8.5% taken by the ten largest. The sample was peripheral blood. These receptors all come from a middle-aged man with active or convalescent COVID-19. Each CDR3 is given with its conserved first and last residue. The order of the fields is CDR3 protein, CDR3 DNA, V gene, clone size, D gene, J gene. A D gene is named only where the DNA matches it firmly. Rows may omit the clone size; those that give it use once, few, many or a size class.

cdr3_aa: CASSVPGLAGGPNNEQFF; cdr3_nt: TGTGCCAGTAGTGTCCCGGGACTAGCGGGAGGGCCGAACAATGAGCAGTTCTTC; v_call: TRBV19; clone_size: -; d_call: TRBD2; j_call: TRBJ2-1
cdr3_aa: CASRIYRGFSNQPQHF; cdr3_nt: TGCGCCAGCAGAATATACAGGGGGTTCTCCAATCAGCCCCAGCATTTT; v_call: TRBV5-1; clone_size: -; d_call: TRBD1; j_call: TRBJ1-5
cdr3_aa: CASSDLLAGGSPGETQYF; cdr3_nt: TGTGCCAGCAGCGACCTACTAGCGGGAGGATCCCCTGGGGAGACCCAGTACTTC; v_call: TRBV5-5; clone_size: -; d_call: TRBD2; j_call: TRBJ2-5
cdr3_aa: CASGSQAGVSGNTIYF; cdr3_nt: TGCGCCAGCGGATCGCAAGCCGGGGTCTCTGGAAACACCATATATTTT; v_call: TRBV5-1; clone_size: -; d_call: -; j_call: TRBJ1-3
cdr3_aa: CASSQVIGTGSSSGANVLTF; cdr3_nt: TGTGCCAGCAGCCAAGTGATTGGGACAGGCTCTAGCTCTGGGGCCAACGTCCTGACTTTC; v_call: TRBV3-1/TRBV3-2; clone_size: few; d_call: TRBD1; j_call: TRBJ2-6
cdr3_aa: CASSLGDRGSMDEQYF; cdr3_nt: TGCGCCAGCAGCTTGGGGGACAGGGGGTCCATGGACGAGCAGTACTTC; v_call: TRBV5-1; clone_size: -; d_call: TRBD1; j_call: TRBJ2-7
cdr3_aa: CATGTSGTDTQYF; cdr3_nt: TGTGCCACCGGAACTAGCGGCACAGATACGCAGTATTTT; v_call: TRBV24-1; clone_size: -; d_call: TRBD2; j_call: TRBJ2-3
cdr3_aa: CASSRILDSYGYTF; cdr3_nt: TGTGCCAGCAGCCGAATCCTGGACAGCTATGGCTACACCTTC; v_call: TRBV28; clone_size: -; d_call: -; j_call: TRBJ1-2
cdr3_aa: CASSSAATGYEQYF; cdr3_nt: TGTGCCAGCTCATCAGCAGCGACGGGCTACGAGCAGTACTTC; v_call: TRBV18; clone_size: -; d_call: -; j_call: TRBJ2-7
cdr3_aa: CASQGAGVETQYF; cdr3_nt: TGTGCCAGCCAGGGGGCGGGGGTAGAGACCCAGTACTTC; v_call: TRBV12-3/TRBV12-4; clone_size: -; d_call: -; j_call: TRBJ2-5
cdr3_aa: CASSPQESYGYTF; cdr3_nt: TGTGCCAGCAGTCCACAGGAGAGCTATGGCTACACCTTC; v_call: TRBV27; clone_size: -; d_call: -; j_call: TRBJ1-2
cdr3_aa: CASGEERSTGYTF; cdr3_nt: TGTGCCAGCGGGGAGGAACGGTCGACTGGCTACACCTTC; v_call: TRBV7-9; clone_size: few; d_call: -; j_call: TRBJ1-2
cdr3_aa: CASSLLGGGRSPLHF; cdr3_nt: TGTGCCAGCAGCTTATTAGGGGGGGGGCGATCACCCCTCCACTTT; v_call: TRBV11-2; clone_size: -; d_call: -; j_call: TRBJ1-6
cdr3_aa: CASSVRDRGDTNEQFF; cdr3_nt: TGTGCCAGCAGCGTCCGGGACAGGGGCGATACCAATGAGCAGTTCTTC; v_call: TRBV9; clone_size: -; d_call: TRBD1; j_call: TRBJ2-1
cdr3_aa: CASSLLGTSEAFF; cdr3_nt: TGTGCCAGCAGCTTATTAGGGACATCTGAAGCTTTCTTT; v_call: TRBV7-9; clone_size: -; d_call: -; j_call: TRBJ1-1
cdr3_aa: CASSPSGRFNEQFF; cdr3_nt: TGCGCCAGCAGCCCTAGCGGGCGTTTCAATGAGCAGTTCTTC; v_call: TRBV5-1; clone_size: -; d_call: TRBD2; j_call: TRBJ2-1
cdr3_aa: CASSDRGLGYTF; cdr3_nt: TGTGCCAGCAGTGACAGGGGATTAGGCTACACCTTC; v_call: TRBV3-1/TRBV3-2; clone_size: -; d_call: TRBD1; j_call: TRBJ1-2
cdr3_aa: CSVQTSGGIYNEQFF; cdr3_nt: TGCAGCGTTCAGACTAGCGGGGGGATTTACAATGAGCAGTTCTTC; v_call: TRBV29-1; clone_size: once; d_call: TRBD2; j_call: TRBJ2-1
cdr3_aa: CASTIDRDYGYTF; cdr3_nt: TGTGCCAGCACCATCGACAGGGACTATGGCTACACCTTC; v_call: TRBV6-5; clone_size: -; d_call: TRBD1; j_call: TRBJ1-2
cdr3_aa: CASSRQGARELFF; cdr3_nt: TGTGCCAGTAGTCGGCAGGGGGCCCGGGAGCTGTTTTTT; v_call: TRBV19; clone_size: -; d_call: TRBD1; j_call: TRBJ2-2
cdr3_aa: CSVGVGGNSYEQYF; cdr3_nt: TGCAGCGTTGGGGTAGGCGGAAATAGCTACGAGCAGTACTTC; v_call: TRBV29-1; clone_size: once; d_call: -; j_call: TRBJ2-7
cdr3_aa: CASSPQRGDNEQFF; cdr3_nt: TGCGCCAGCAGCCCCCAGCGGGGAGACAATGAGCAGTTCTTC; v_call: TRBV4-1; clone_size: -; d_call: TRBD2; j_call: TRBJ2-1
cdr3_aa: CASTRGSWEPLHF; cdr3_nt: TGTGCCAGCACCCGAGGCTCTTGGGAGCCCCTCCACTTT; v_call: TRBV25-1; clone_size: -; d_call: -; j_call: TRBJ1-6
cdr3_aa: CASSDRLAGAYNEQFF; cdr3_nt: TGTGCCAGCAGTGACCGGCTAGCGGGAGCCTACAATGAGCAGTTCTTC; v_call: TRBV2; clone_size: few; d_call: TRBD2; j_call: TRBJ2-1
cdr3_aa: CASTSQDRLYNEQFF; cdr3_nt: TGTGCCAGTACGAGTCAGGATAGGCTCTACAATGAGCAGTTCTTC; v_call: TRBV19; clone_size: -; d_call: -; j_call: TRBJ2-1
cdr3_aa: CASSRLGYEQYF; cdr3_nt: TGTGCCAGCAGTCGACTGGGCTACGAGCAGTACTTC; v_call: TRBV28; clone_size: -; d_call: -; j_call: TRBJ2-7
cdr3_aa: CASSALQGLGTDTQYF; cdr3_nt: TGCGCCAGCAGCGCCCTACAGGGGCTGGGCACAGATACGCAGTATTTT; v_call: TRBV10-1; clone_size: -; d_call: TRBD1; j_call: TRBJ2-3
cdr3_aa: CSVEDESGANVLTF; cdr3_nt: TGCAGCGTTGAAGACGAGTCTGGGGCCAACGTCCTGACTTTC; v_call: TRBV29-1; clone_size: -; d_call: -; j_call: TRBJ2-6